This TCR beta chain stems from a study of shared clonotypes between healthy human individuals. Several immunoSEQ plates received, in even portions, the genomic DNA of each subset. The table came from immunoSEQ multiplex PCR; TCRdb's copy has only in-frame clones and leaves some out. Of roughly 2.1 million clones listed, just over 90% are singletons. For this clone: Its target is unknown.

Naive CD8 cells lacked CD45RO, underwent positive selection for CCR7 and left out terminally differentiated effector memory CD45RA+ cells. Study-wide results and caveats: Sampling covered nothing but blood. Tissue TCR repertoires likely differ from those found in blood.

The CDR3 covers 17 residues. V lost 5 bases to trimming and J lost 10 bases; unmatched junction nucleotides: 11. The germline V gene has CDR1 MDHEN and CDR2 SYDVKM. The chain has TRBV28 and TRBJ2-1; 16 bases line up with TRBD2. The TCR comes from a man younger than 35 in good health. Some clones in this sample may be carry-over from other donors' samples. The sample taken for sequencing was naive CD8+ T cells from PBMCs. DNA of the CDR3: TGTGCCAGCAGTCTACCGGGACTAGCGGGAGGGGGCCAGGAGCAGTTCTTC. Its translation: CASSLPGLAGGGQEQFF. Drawing the rest from reference TRBV28 and TRBJ2-1, the complete variable domain is DVKVTQSSRYLVKRTGEKVFLECVQDMDHENMFWYRQDPGLGLRLIYFSYDVKMKEKGDIPEGYSVSREKKERFSLILESASTNQTSMYLCASSLPGLAGGGQEQFFGPGTRLTVL.